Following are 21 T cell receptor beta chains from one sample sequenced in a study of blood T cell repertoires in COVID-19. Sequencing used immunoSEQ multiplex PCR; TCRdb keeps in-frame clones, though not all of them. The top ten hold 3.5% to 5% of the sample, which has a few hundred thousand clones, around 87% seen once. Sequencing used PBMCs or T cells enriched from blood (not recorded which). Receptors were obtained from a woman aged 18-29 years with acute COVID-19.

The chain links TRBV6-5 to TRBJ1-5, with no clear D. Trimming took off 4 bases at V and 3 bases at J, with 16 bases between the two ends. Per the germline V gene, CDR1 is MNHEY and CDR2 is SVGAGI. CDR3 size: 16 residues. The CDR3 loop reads CASSFYASGDNQPQHF. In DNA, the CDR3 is TGTGCCAGCAGTTTCTACGCCTCCGGGGACAATCAGCCCCAGCATTTT.

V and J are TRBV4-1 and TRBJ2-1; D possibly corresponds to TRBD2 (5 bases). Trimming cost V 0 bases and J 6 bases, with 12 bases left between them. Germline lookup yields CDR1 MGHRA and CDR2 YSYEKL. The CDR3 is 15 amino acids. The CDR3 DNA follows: TGCGCCAGCAGCCAAGATCGGGCGGGTACCAATGAGCAGTTCTTC. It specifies CASSQDRAGTNEQFF.

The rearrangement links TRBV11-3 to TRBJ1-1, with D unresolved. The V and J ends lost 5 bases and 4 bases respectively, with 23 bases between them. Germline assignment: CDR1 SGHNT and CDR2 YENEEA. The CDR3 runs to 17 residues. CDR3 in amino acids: CASSRLGRPPRGTEAFF. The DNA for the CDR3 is TGTGCCAGCAGCCGCTTGGGGAGACCACCGCGAGGCACTGAAGCTTTCTTT.

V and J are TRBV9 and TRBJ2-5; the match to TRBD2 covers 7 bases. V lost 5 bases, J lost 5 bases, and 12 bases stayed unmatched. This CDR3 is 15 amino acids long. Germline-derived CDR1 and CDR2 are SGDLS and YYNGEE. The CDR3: CASSSQGRAGETQYF. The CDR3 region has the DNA TGTGCCAGCAGTTCCCAAGGGAGGGCCGGGGAGACCCAGTACTTC.

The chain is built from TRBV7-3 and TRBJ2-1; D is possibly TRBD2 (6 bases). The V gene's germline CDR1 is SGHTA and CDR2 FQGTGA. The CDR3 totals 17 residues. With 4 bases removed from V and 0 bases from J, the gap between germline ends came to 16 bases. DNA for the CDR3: TGTGCCAGCAGCTCTCTAGCGCGGGTGAGCTCCTACAATGAGCAGTTCTTC. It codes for CASSSLARVSSYNEQFF.

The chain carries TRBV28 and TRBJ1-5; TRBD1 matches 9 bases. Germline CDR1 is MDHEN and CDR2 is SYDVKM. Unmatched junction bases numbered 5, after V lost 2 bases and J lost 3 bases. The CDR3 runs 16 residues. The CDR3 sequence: CASSLPGQGTNQPQHF. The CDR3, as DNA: TGTGCCAGCAGTTTACCGGGACAGGGTACCAATCAGCCCCAGCATTTT.

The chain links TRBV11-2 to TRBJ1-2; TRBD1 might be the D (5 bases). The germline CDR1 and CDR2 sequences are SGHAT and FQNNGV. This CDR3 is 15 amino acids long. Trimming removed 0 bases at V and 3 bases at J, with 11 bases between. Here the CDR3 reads CASSLDLRDYYGYTF. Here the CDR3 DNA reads TGTGCCAGCAGCTTAGATTTGAGGGACTACTATGGCTACACCTTC. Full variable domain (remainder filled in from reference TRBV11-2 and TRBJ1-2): EAGVAQSPRYKIIEKRQSVAFWCNPISGHATLYWYQQILGQGPKLLIQFQNNGVVDDSQLPKDRFSAERLKGVDSTLKIQPAKLEDSAVYLCASSLDLRDYYGYTFGSGTRLTVV.

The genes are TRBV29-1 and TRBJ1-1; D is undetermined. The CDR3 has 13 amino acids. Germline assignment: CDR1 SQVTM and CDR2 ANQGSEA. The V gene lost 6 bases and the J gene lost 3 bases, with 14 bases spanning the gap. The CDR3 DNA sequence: TGCAGCGTGGGAGCCGTGGGCTACACTGAAGCTTTCTTT. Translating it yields CSVGAVGYTEAFF.

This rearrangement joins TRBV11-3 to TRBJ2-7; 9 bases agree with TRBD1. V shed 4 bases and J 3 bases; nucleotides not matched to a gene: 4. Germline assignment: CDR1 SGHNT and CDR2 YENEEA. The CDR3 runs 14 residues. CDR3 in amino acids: CASSYRDRDYEQYF. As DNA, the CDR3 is TGTGCCAGCAGCTACCGGGACAGGGACTACGAGCAGTACTTC.

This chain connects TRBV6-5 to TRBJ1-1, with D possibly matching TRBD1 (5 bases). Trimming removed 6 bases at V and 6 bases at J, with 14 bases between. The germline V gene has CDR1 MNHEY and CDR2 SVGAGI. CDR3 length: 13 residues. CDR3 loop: CASRPGTGAEAFF. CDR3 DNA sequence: TGTGCCAGCAGACCTGGGACTGGGGCTGAAGCTTTCTTT.

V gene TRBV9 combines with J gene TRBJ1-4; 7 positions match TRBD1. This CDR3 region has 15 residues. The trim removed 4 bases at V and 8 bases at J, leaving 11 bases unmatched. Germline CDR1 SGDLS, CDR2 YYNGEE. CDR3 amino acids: CASSSSTGQYEKLFF. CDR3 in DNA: TGTGCCAGCAGCTCGTCAACGGGACAGTACGAAAAACTGTTTTTT.

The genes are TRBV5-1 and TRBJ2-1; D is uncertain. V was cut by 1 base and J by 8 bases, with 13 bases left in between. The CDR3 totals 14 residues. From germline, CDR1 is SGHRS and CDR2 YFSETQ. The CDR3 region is CASSLSRLSDEQFF. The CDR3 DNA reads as TGCGCCAGCAGCTTGTCTCGGTTGAGCGATGAGCAGTTCTTC.

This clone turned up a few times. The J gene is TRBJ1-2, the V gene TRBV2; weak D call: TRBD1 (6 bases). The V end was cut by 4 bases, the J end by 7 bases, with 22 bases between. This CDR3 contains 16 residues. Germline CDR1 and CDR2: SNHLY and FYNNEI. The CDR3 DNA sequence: TGTGCCAGCAGTGCCAACAGGGTTGTGAGATTAACTGGCTACACCTTC. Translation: CASSANRVVRLTGYTF.

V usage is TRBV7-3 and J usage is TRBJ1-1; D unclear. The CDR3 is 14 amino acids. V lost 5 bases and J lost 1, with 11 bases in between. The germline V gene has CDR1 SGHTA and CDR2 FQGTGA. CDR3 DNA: TGTGCCAGCAGCGCCAATCGGGGGAACACTGAAGCTTTCTTT. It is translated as CASSANRGNTEAFF. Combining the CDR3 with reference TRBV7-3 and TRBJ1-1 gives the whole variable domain GAGVSQTPSNKVTEKGKYVELRCDPISGHTALYWYRQSLGQGPEFLIYFQGTGAADDSGLPNDRFFAVRPEGSVSTLKIQRTERGDSAVYLCASSANRGNTEAFFGQGTRLTVV.

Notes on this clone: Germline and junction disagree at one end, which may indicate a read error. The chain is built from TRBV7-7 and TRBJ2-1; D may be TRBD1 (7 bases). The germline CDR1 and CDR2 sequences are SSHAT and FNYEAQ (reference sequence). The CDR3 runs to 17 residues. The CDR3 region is CASSFNKYTGEVNEQFF. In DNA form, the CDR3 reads TGTGCTAGCAGCTTCAATAAGTATACAGGGGAGGTCAATGAGCAGTTCTTC.

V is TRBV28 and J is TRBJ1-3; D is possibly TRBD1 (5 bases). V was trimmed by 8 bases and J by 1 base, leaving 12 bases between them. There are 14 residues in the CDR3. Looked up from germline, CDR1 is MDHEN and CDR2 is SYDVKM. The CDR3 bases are TGTGCCAGCTGGGGGGGGATTTCTGGAAACACCATATATTTT. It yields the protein CASWGGISGNTIYF.

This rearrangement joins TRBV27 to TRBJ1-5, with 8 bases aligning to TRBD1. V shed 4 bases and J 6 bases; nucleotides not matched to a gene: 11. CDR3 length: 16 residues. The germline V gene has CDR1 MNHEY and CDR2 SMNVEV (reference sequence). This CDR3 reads CASSSQPGQGGQPQHF. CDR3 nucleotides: TGTGCCAGCAGTTCCCAACCCGGACAGGGAGGTCAGCCCCAGCATTTT.

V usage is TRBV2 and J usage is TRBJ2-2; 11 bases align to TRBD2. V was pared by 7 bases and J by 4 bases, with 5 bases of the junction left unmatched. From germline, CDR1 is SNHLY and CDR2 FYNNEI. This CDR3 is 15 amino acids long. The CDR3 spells CASTPSGRSTGELFF. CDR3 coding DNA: TGTGCCAGCACGCCTAGCGGGAGGAGCACCGGGGAGCTGTTTTTT.

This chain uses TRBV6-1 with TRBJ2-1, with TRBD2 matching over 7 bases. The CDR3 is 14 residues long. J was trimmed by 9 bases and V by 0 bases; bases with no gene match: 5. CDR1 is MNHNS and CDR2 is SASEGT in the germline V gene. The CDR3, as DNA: TGTGCCAGCAGTGAAGCGCTTGGGGAGGGTGAGCAGTTCTTC. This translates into CASSEALGEGEQFF.

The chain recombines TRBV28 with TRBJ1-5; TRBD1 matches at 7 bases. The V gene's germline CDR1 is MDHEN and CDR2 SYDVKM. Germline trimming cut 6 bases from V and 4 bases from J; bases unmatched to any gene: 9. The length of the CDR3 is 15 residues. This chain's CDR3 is CASSAATGTNQPQHF. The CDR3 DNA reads TGTGCCAGCAGCGCCGCGACAGGGACGAATCAGCCCCAGCATTTT.

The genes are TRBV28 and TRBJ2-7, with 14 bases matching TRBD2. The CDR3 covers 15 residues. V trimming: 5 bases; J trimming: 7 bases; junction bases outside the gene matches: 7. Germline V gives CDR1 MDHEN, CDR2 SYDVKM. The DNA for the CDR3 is TGTGCCAGCAGTCCGGGACTAGCGGGAGTAGGGGAGCAGTACTTC. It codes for CASSPGLAGVGEQYF.